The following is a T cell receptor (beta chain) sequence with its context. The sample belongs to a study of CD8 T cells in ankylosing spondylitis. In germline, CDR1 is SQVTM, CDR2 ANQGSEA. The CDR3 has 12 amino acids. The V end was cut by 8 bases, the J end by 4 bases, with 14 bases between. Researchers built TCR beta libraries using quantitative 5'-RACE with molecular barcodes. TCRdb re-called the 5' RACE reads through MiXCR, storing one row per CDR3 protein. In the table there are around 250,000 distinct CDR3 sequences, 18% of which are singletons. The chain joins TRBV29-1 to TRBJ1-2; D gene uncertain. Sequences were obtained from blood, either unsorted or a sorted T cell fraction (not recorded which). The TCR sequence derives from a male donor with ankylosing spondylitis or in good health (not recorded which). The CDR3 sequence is CSSTLGPYGYTF. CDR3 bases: TGCAGCTCTACACTGGGCCCCTATGGCTACACCTTC.